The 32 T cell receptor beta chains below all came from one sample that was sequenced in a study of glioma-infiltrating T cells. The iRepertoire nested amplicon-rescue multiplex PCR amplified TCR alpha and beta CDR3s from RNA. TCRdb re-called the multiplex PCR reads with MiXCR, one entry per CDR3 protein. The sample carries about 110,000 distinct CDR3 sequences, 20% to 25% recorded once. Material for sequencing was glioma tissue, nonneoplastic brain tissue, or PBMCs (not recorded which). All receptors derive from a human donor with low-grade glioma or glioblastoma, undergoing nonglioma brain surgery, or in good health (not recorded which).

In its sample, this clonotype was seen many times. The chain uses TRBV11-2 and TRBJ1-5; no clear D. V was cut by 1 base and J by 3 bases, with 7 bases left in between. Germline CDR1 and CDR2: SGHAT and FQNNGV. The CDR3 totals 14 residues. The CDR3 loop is CASSLGRNNQPQHF. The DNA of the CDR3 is TGTGCCAGCAGCTTAGGACGGAACAATCAGCCCCAGCATTTT.

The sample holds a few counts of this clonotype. The CDR3 region has the DNA TGTGCCAGCAGCTTCGGTCCGGGAAATTCACCCCTCCACTTT. This gives the protein CASSFGPGNSPLHF. The chain is built from TRBV5-6 and TRBJ1-6; unclear D gene. Trimming cost V 2 bases and J 7 bases, with 10 bases left between them. Germline values: CDR1 SGHDT, CDR2 YYEEEE. This CDR3 has 14 amino acids.

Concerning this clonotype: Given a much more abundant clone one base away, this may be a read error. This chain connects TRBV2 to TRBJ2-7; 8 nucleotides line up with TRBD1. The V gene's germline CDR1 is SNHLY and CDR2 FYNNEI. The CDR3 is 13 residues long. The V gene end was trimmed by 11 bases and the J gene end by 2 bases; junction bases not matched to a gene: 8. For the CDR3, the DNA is TGTGCCGGACGGGCAGGGGGCCCCTACGAGCAGTACTTC. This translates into CAGRAGGPYEQYF.

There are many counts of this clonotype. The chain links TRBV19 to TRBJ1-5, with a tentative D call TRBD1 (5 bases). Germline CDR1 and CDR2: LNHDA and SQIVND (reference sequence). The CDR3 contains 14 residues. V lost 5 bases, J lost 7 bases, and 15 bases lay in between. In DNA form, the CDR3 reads TGTGCCAGTAGTGGCGACAGCTCTAAGCAGCCCCAGCATTTT. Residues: CASSGDSSKQPQHF.

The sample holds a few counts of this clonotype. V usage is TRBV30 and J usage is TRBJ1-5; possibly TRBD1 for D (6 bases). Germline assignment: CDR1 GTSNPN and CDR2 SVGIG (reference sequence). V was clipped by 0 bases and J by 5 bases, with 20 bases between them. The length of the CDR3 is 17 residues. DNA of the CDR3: TGTGCCTGGAGTGTAGTTGGGGACATACGACGGGATCAGCCCCAGCATTTT. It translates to CAWSVVGDIRRDQPQHF.

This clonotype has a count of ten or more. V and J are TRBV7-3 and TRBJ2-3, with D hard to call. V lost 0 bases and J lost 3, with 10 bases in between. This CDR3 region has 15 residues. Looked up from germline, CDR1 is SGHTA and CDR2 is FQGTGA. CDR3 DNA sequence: TGTGCCAGCAGCTTAACTGGGGTCGAGACAGATACGCAGTATTTT. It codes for CASSLTGVETDTQYF.

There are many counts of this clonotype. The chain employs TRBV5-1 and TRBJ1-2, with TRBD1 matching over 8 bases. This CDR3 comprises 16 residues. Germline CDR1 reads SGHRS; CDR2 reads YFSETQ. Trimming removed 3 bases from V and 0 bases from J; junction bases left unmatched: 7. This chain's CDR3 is CASSSGTGGPNYGYTF. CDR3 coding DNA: TGCGCCAGCAGCTCCGGGACAGGCGGACCTAACTATGGCTACACCTTC.

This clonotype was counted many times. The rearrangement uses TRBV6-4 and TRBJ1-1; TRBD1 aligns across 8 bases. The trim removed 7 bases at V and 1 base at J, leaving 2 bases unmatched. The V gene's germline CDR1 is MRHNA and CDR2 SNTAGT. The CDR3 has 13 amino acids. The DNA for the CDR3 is TGTGCCAGCAAGGGACAGGCGAACACTGAAGCTTTCTTT. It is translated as CASKGQANTEAFF.

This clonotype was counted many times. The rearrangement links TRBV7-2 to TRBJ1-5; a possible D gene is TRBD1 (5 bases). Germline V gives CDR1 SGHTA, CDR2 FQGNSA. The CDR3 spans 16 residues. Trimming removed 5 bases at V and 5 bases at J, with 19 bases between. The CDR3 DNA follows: TGTGCCAGCAGCCCAGGGAGGCCAGGGAGGGATCAGCCCCAGCATTTT. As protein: CASSPGRPGRDQPQHF.

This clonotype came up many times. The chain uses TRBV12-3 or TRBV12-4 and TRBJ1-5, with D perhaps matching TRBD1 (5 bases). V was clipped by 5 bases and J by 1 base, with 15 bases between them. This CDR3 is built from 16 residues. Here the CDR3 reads CASSGGNGASNQPQHF. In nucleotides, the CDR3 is TGTGCCAGCAGTGGGGGAAACGGTGCGAGCAATCAGCCCCAGCATTTT.

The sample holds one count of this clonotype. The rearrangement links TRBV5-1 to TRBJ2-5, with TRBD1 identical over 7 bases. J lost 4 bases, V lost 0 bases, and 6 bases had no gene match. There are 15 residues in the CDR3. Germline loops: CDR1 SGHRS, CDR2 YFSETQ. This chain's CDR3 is CASSLGQGFGETQYF. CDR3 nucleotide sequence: TGCGCCAGCAGCTTGGGACAGGGCTTCGGAGAGACCCAGTACTTC.

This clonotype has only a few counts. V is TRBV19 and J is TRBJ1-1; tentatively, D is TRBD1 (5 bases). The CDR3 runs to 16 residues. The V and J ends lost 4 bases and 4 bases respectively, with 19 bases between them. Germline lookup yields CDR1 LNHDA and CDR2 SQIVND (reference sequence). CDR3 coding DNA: TGTGCCAGTAGTAGACCGTCCGGGGCGAAAAGCACTGAAGCTTTCTTT. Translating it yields CASSRPSGAKSTEAFF.

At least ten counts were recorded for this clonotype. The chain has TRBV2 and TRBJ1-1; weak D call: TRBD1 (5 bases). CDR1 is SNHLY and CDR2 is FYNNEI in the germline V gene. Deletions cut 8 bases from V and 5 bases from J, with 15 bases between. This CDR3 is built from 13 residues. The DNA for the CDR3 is TGTGCCAGCCTCGGGACTTTGGGAACTGAAGCTTTCTTT. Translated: CASLGTLGTEAFF. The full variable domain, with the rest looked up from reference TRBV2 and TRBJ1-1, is EPEVTQTPSHQVTQMGQEVILRCVPISNHLYFYWYRQILGQKVEFLVSFYNNEISEKSEIFDDQFSVERPDGSNFTLKIRSTKLEDSAMYFCASLGTLGTEAFFGQGTRLTVV.

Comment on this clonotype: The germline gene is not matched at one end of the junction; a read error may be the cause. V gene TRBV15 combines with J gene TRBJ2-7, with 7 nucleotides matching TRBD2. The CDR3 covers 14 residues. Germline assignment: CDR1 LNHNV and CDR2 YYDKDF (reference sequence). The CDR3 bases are TGTGCCCCCAGCAGAGATTGGGGGGGGGGCGAGCAGTACTTC. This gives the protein CAPSRDWGGGEQYF.

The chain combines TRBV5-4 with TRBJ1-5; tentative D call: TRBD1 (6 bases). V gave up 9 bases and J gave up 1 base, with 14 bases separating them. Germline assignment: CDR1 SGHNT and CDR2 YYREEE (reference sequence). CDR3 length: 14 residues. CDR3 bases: TGTGCCAACAGAGTGGACAGCAGCAATCAGCCCCAGCATTTT. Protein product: CANRVDSSNQPQHF.

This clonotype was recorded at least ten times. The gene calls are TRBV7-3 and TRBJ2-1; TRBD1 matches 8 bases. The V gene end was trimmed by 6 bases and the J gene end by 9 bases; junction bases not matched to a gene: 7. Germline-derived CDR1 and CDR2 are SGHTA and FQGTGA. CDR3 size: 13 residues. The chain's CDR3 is CASRPTGAGEQFF. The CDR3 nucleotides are TGTGCCAGCAGACCGACAGGGGCAGGTGAGCAGTTCTTC.

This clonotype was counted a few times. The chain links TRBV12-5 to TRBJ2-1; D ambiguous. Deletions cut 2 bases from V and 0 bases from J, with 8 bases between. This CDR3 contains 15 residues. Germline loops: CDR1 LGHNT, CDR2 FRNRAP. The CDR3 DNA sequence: TGTGCTAGTGGTTTGTCGAGGAGCTCCTACAATGAGCAGTTCTTC. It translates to CASGLSRSSYNEQFF. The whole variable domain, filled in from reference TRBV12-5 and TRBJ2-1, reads DARVTQTPRHKVTEMGQEVTMRCQPILGHNTVFWYRQTMMQGLELLAYFRNRAPLDDSGMPKDRFSAEMPDATLATLKIQPSEPRDSAVYFCASGLSRSSYNEQFFGPGTRLTVL.

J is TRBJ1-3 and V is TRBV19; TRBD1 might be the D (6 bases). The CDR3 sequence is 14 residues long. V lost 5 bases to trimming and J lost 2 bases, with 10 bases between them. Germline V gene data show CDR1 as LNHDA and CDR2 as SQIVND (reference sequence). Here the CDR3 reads CASSPTGTGNTIYF. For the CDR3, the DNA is TGTGCCAGTAGTCCCACAGGGACTGGAAACACCATATATTTT.

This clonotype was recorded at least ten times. CDR3 amino acids: CASSHGNTEAFF. The CDR3 region has the DNA TGTGCCAGCTCACACGGTAACACTGAAGCTTTCTTT. This chain joins TRBV18 and TRBJ1-1; D uncertain. The CDR3 has 12 residues. CDR1 and CDR2 from the germline V gene are KGHSH and LQKENI. The V end lost 4 bases, the J end lost 2 bases, and 5 bases lay between the germline ends. Looking up the rest from reference TRBV18 and TRBJ1-1 gives the full variable domain: NAGVMQNPRHLVRRRGQEARLRCSPMKGHSHVYWYRQLPEEGLKFMVYLQKENIIDESGMPKERFSAEFPKEGPSILRIQQVVRGDSAAYFCASSHGNTEAFFGQGTRLTVV.

CDR3 amino acids: CAWITGGAANSGNTIYF. The CDR3 DNA reads as TGTGCCTGGATTACAGGGGGAGCTGCCAACTCTGGAAACACCATATATTTT. The chain employs TRBV30 and TRBJ1-3; 8 nucleotides agree with TRBD1. The CDR3 length is 17 residues. V dropped 4 bases and J dropped 0; count of bases not matched to a gene: 11. Germline CDR1 reads GTSNPN; CDR2 reads SVGIG (reference sequence).

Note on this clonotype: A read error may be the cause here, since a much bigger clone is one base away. The CDR3 sequence is CASILSGQLIHEQYF. The CDR3, as DNA: TGTGCCAGCATATTATCGGGACAGCTCATACACGAGCAGTACTTC. The rearrangement joins TRBV7-3 to TRBJ2-7; 7 nucleotides agree with TRBD1. The CDR3 runs 15 residues. Unmatched junction bases numbered 14, after V lost 7 bases and J lost 5 bases. Germline assignment: CDR1 SGHTA and CDR2 FQGTGA. Combining the CDR3 with reference TRBV7-3 and TRBJ2-7 gives the whole variable domain GAGVSQTPSNKVTEKGKYVELRCDPISGHTALYWYRQSLGQGPEFLIYFQGTGAADDSGLPNDRFFAVRPEGSVSTLKIQRTERGDSAVYLCASILSGQLIHEQYFGPGTRLTVT.

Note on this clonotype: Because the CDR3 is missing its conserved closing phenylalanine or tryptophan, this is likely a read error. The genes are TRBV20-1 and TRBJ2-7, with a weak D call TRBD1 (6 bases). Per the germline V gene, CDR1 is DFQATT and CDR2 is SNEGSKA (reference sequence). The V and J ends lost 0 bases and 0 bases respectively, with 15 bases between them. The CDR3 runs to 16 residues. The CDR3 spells CSARDLRGLTSYEQYL. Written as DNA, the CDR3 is TGCAGTGCTAGAGATCTCAGGGGCCTGACCTCCTACGAGCAGTACCTC.

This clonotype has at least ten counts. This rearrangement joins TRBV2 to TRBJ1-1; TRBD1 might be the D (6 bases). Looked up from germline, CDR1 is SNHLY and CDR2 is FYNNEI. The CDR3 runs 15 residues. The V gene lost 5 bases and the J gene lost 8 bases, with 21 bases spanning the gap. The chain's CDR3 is CASSQPHGGRLEAFF. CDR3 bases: TGTGCCAGCAGTCAACCCCACGGGGGGCGATTGGAAGCTTTCTTT.

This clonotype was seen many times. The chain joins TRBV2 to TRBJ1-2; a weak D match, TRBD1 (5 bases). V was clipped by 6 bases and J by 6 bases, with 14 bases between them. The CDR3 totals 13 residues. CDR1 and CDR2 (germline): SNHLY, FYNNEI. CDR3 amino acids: CASSRGTYDGYTF. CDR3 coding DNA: TGTGCCAGCAGCCGCGGGACCTACGATGGCTACACCTTC.

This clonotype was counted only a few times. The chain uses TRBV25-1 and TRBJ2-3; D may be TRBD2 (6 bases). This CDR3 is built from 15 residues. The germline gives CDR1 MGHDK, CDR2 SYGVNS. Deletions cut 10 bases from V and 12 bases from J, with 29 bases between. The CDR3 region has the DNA TGTGCCACCTCGATGGCTAGCGTGAGCACAGATAGTCAGTATTTT. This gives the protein CATSMASVSTDSQYF.

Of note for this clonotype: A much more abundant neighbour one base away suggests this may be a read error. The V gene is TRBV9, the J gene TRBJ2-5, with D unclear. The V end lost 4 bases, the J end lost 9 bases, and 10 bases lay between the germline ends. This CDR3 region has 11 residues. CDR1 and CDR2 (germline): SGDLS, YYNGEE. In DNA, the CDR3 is TGTGCCAGCAGCTCTAGTCGGGCCCAGTACTTC. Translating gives CASSSSRAQYF.

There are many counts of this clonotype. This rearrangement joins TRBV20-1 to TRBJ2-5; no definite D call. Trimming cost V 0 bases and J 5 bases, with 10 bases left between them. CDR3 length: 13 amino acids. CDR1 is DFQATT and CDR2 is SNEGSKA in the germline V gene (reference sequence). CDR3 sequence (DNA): TGCAGTGCTAGAGAGGCAGGCTGGGAGACCCAGTACTTC. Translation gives CSAREAGWETQYF.

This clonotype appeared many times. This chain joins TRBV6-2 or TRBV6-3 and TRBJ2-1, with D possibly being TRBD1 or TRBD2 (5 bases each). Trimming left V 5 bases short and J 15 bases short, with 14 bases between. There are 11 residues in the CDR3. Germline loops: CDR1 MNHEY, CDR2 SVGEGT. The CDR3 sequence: CASSTREGSFF. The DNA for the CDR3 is TGTGCCAGCAGTACCCGCGAGGGGTCGTTCTTC.

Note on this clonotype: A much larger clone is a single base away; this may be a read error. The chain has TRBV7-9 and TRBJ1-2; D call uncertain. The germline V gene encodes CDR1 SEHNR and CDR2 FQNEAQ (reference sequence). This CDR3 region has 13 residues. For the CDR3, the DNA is TGTTCCAGCAGCAATACGGCAGCCTATGGCTACACCTTC. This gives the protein CSSSNTAAYGYTF.

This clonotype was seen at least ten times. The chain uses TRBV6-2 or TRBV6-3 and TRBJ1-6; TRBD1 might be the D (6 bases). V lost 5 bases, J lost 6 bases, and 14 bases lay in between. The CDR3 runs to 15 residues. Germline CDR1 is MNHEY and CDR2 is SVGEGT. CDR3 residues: CASSTYGGSNSPLHF. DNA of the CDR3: TGTGCCAGCAGTACGTACGGGGGCTCTAATTCACCCCTCCACTTT.

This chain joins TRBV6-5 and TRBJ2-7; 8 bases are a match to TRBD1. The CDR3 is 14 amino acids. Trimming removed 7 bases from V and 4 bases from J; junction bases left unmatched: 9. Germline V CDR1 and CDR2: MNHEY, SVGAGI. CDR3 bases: TGTGCCAGCAAACCTCGGACAGGGACGTACGAGCAGTACTTC. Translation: CASKPRTGTYEQYF.

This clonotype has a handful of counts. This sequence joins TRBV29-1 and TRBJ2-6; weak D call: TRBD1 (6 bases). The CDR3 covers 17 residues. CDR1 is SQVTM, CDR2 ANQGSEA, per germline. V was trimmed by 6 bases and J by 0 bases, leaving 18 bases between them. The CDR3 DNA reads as TGCAGCGTCCAAGACGTTACGGACAGCTCTGGGGCCAACGTCCTGACTTTC. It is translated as CSVQDVTDSSGANVLTF. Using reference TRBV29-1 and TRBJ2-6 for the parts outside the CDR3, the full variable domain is SAVISQKPSRDICQRGTSLTIQCQVDSQVTMMFWYRQQPGQSLTLIATANQGSEATYESGFVIDKFPISRPNLTFSTLTVSNMSPEDSSIYLCSVQDVTDSSGANVLTFGAGSRLTVL.